One sample yielded the 18 T cell receptor beta chains listed below, sequenced in a study of blood T cell repertoires in COVID-19. Clones were read by immunoSEQ multiplex PCR, and TCRdb kept only the in-frame ones, dropping some. The table lists tens of thousands of clones, 75% to 95% of them singletons. Material: peripheral blood. The receptors originated from a man aged 45-65 years with active COVID-19.

The J gene is TRBJ2-2, the V gene TRBV19, with D hard to call. From germline, CDR1 is LNHDA and CDR2 SQIVND (reference sequence). Deletions cut 3 bases from V and 5 bases from J, with 10 bases between. CDR3 length: 14 residues. In DNA, the CDR3 is TGTGCCAGTAGTATCGAATCCCGGACCGGGGAGCTGTTTTTT. This codes for CASSIESRTGELFF.

The chain is built from TRBV7-2 and TRBJ1-1; D not resolved. This CDR3 has 14 residues. With 1 base removed from V and 0 bases from J, the gap between germline ends came to 6 bases. Germline V CDR1 and CDR2: SGHTA, FQGNSA. CDR3 region: CASSLEAVNTEAFF. For the CDR3, the DNA is TGTGCCAGCAGCTTAGAGGCGGTGAACACTGAAGCTTTCTTT.

The chain couples TRBV5-7 to TRBJ2-1; 12 positions agree with TRBD2. TRBV5-7 is assigned to the ORF class and has an uncertain function. The CDR3 is 14 residues long. Trimming at V came to 6 bases and at J to 7 bases, leaving 5 bases not matched to a gene. The CDR3 nucleotides are TGTGCCAGCACCCGGACTAGCGGGACTAATGAGCAGTTCTTC. Its translation: CASTRTSGTNEQFF.

The V and J genes are TRBV11-2 and TRBJ1-5; 9 nucleotides match TRBD1. This CDR3 is 14 amino acids long. Germline CDR1 SGHAT, CDR2 FQNNGV. Trimming removed 5 bases from V and 4 bases from J; junction bases left unmatched: 3. CDR3 loop: CASSLGQGNQPQHF. DNA of the CDR3: TGTGCCAGCAGCCTCGGACAGGGGAATCAGCCCCAGCATTTT.

This CDR3 is CAWSRGLAGGPDTQYF. The CDR3 DNA reads TGTGCCTGGAGTAGGGGACTAGCGGGAGGGCCAGATACGCAGTATTTT. This chain joins TRBV30 and TRBJ2-3, with 16 nucleotides matching TRBD2. CDR1 GTSNPN and CDR2 SVGIG come from the germline V gene (reference sequence). Trimming took 2 bases from V and 4 from J; bases not matched to a gene: 3. The CDR3 runs to 16 residues.

The rearrangement uses TRBV18 and TRBJ2-2; 8 positions agree with TRBD2. With V trimmed by 6 bases and J by 1 base, 7 bases remained unmatched. CDR1 is KGHSH and CDR2 is LQKENI in the germline V gene. This CDR3 spans 16 amino acids. The CDR3 reads CASSEASGRNTGELFF. The CDR3 DNA sequence: TGTGCCAGCTCCGAGGCAAGCGGGAGGAACACCGGGGAGCTGTTTTTT. The full variable domain, its missing parts supplied by reference TRBV18 and TRBJ2-2, is NAGVMQNPRHLVRRRGQEARLRCSPMKGHSHVYWYRQLPEEGLKFMVYLQKENIIDESGMPKERFSAEFPKEGPSILRIQQVVRGDSAAYFCASSEASGRNTGELFFGEGSRLTVL.

V gene TRBV5-1 combines with J gene TRBJ2-5; 8 bases are shared with TRBD1. This CDR3 spans 15 amino acids. The J segment lost 4 bases and the V segment lost 1 base, leaving 6 bases of the junction unmatched. The V gene's germline CDR1 is SGHRS and CDR2 YFSETQ. The DNA for the CDR3 is TGCGCCAGCAGCTTGCAGGGGGCGATCGCAGAGACCCAGTACTTC. Protein product: CASSLQGAIAETQYF.

The rearrangement joins TRBV7-2 to TRBJ2-3; D possibly corresponds to TRBD2 (6 bases). Per the germline V gene, CDR1 is SGHTA and CDR2 is FQGNSA. The CDR3 is 14 residues long. V lost 2 bases and J 5 bases, leaving 11 bases between the germline ends. CDR3 nucleotides: TGTGCCAGCAGCTTAATGGGCGGGGAAGATACGCAGTATTTT. This sequence encodes CASSLMGGEDTQYF.

V is TRBV19 and J is TRBJ1-2; D gene uncertain. V was trimmed by 6 bases and J by 5 bases, leaving 16 bases between them. This CDR3 is built from 14 residues. Germline CDR1 reads LNHDA; CDR2 reads SQIVND (reference sequence). The CDR3 DNA follows: TGTGCCAGTAGCCGGCGGCCGGAGCTTTATGGCTACACCTTC. As protein: CASSRRPELYGYTF.

This chain uses TRBV7-9 with TRBJ1-1; D is ambiguous. This CDR3 region has 14 residues. Germline V gene data show CDR1 as SEHNR and CDR2 as FQNEAQ (reference sequence). V was cut by 3 bases and J by 0 bases, with 8 bases left in between. CDR3 coding DNA: TGTGCCAGCAGCTTGCCGGGGATGAACACTGAAGCTTTCTTT. Its translation: CASSLPGMNTEAFF.

V usage is TRBV27 and J usage is TRBJ2-1; 7 bases align to TRBD1. Looked up from germline, CDR1 is MNHEY and CDR2 is SMNVEV (reference sequence). J lost 4 bases, V lost 8 bases, and 2 bases had no gene match. The CDR3 spans 12 residues. The CDR3 nucleotides are TGTGCCAGCTGGGACAGTTACAATGAGCAGTTCTTC. Protein sequence: CASWDSYNEQFF.

This chain uses TRBV5-4 with TRBJ1-2; the match to TRBD1 covers 8 bases. This CDR3 spans 14 amino acids. Germline V gene lookup returns CDR1 SGHNT and CDR2 YYREEE (reference sequence). Trimming took 4 bases from V and 7 from J; bases not matched to a gene: 9. The CDR3: CASSPPDRAAGYTF. CDR3 sequence (DNA): TGTGCCAGCAGCCCGCCGGACAGGGCAGCTGGCTACACCTTC.

This rearrangement joins TRBV29-1 to TRBJ1-2, with 8 nucleotides matching TRBD1. CDR1 is SQVTM, CDR2 ANQGSEA, per germline. The CDR3 is 11 residues long. V dropped 6 bases and J dropped 8; count of bases not matched to a gene: 5. CDR3 bases: TGCAGCGTGACAGGGGAAGGGGGCTACACCTTC. Amino acid sequence: CSVTGEGGYTF.

The rearrangement joins TRBV5-4 to TRBJ2-1; 11 nucleotides agree with TRBD1. The CDR3 contains 17 residues. Per germline, CDR1 SGHNT and CDR2 YYREEE (reference sequence). Unmatched junction bases numbered 10, after V lost 2 bases and J lost 6 bases. CDR3 nucleotide sequence: TGTGCCAGCAGCTTTGGGTTCGGGACAGGGGGGGGCAATGAGCAGTTCTTC. Translated, it gives CASSFGFGTGGGNEQFF.

V is TRBV2 and J is TRBJ2-3; 11 nucleotides agree with TRBD2. Per the germline V gene, CDR1 is SNHLY and CDR2 is FYNNEI. The CDR3 totals 16 residues. With 0 bases clipped from V and 4 bases from J, the junction kept 3 bases outside the gene matches. The CDR3 DNA follows: TGTGCCAGCAGTGAAGCCGCTAGCGGGAGGTCAGATACGCAGTATTTT. This sequence encodes CASSEAASGRSDTQYF.

This clone was found once. V and J are TRBV4-1 and TRBJ2-5; D is uncertain. Per germline, CDR1 MGHRA and CDR2 YSYEKL. Between the trimmed V and J ends, which lost 0 bases and 4 bases, there was a span of 12 bases. This CDR3 comprises 15 residues. The CDR3 region is CASSQDHLVRETQYF. In DNA, the CDR3 is TGCGCCAGCAGCCAAGATCATCTAGTTAGAGAGACCCAGTACTTC.

The chain uses TRBV11-2 and TRBJ2-1; TRBD1 aligns across 7 bases. Looked up from germline, CDR1 is SGHAT and CDR2 is FQNNGV. V lost 4 bases and J lost 10; bases outside the gene matches: 19. CDR3 size: 17 residues. In nucleotides, the CDR3 is TGTGCCAGCAGCTCCTTCCCCAGGGGGACCCCCCTGAACGAGCAGTTCTTC. Translated: CASSSFPRGTPLNEQFF.

The chain is built from TRBV19 and TRBJ2-2, with 9 positions matching TRBD2. The CDR3 length is 16 residues. Germline lookup yields CDR1 LNHDA and CDR2 SQIVND (reference sequence). The trim removed 3 bases at V and 4 bases at J, leaving 6 bases unmatched. The CDR3 nucleotides read TGTGCCAGTAGTATTAGTAGCGGGAGATCCACCGGGGAGCTGTTTTTT. Its translation: CASSISSGRSTGELFF.